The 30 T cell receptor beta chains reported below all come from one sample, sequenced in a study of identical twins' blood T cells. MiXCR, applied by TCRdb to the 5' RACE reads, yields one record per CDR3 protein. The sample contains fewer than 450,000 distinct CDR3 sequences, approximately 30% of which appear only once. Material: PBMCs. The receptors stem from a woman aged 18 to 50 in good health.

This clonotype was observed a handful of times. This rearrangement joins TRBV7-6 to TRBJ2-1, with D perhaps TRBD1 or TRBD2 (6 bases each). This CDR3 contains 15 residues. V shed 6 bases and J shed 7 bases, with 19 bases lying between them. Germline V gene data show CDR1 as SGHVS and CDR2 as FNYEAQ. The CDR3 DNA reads TGTGCCAGCAGTTCTATTGGAGGGGGGTGGAATGAGCAGTTCTTC. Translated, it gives CASSSIGGGWNEQFF.

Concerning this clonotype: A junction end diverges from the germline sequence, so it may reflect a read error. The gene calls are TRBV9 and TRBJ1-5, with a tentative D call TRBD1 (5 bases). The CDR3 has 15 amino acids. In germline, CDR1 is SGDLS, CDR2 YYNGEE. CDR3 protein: CASSVGGRSSQPQHF. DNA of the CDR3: TGTGCCAGCAGCGTAGGGGGCCGTAGCAGTCAGCCCCAGCATTTT.

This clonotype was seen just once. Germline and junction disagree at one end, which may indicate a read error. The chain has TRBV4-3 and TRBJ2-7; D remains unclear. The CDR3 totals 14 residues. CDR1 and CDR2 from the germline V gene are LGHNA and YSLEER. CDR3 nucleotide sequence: TGCGCCGGCAGCCAAGGATACTACTCCTACGAGCAGTACTTC. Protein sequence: CAGSQGYYSYEQYF.

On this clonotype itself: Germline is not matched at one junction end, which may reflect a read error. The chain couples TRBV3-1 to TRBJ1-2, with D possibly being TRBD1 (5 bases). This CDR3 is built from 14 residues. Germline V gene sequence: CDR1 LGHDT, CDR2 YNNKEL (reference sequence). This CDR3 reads CTSSRSGADYGYTF. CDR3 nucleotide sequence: TGTACCAGCAGCCGATCCGGGGCTGACTATGGCTACACCTTC.

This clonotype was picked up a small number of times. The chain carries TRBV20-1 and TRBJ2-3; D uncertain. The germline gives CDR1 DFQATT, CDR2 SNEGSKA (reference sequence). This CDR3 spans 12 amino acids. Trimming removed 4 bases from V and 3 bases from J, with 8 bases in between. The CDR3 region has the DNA TGCAGTGCTACCCGGGCAACAGATACGCAGTATTTT. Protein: CSATRATDTQYF.

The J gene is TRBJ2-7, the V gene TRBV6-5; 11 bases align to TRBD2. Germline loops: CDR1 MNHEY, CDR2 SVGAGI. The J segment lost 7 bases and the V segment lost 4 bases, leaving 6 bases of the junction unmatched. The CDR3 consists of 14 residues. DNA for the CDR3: TGTGCCAGCAGTTCCGGGACTAGCGGTCTGGAGCAGTACTTC. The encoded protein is CASSSGTSGLEQYF.

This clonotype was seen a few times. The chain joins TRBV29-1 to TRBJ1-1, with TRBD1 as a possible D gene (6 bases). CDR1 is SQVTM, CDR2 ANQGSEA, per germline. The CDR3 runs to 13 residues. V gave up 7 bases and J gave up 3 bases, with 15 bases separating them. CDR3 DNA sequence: TGCAGCGCCACCGGGGGCTTTGACACTGAAGCTTTCTTT. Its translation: CSATGGFDTEAFF.

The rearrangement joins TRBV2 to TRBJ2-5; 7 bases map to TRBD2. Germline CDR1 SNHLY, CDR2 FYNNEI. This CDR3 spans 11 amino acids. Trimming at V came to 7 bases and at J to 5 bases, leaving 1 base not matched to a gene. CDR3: CASNGGETQYF. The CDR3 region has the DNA TGTGCCAGCAACGGGGGGGAGACCCAGTACTTC.

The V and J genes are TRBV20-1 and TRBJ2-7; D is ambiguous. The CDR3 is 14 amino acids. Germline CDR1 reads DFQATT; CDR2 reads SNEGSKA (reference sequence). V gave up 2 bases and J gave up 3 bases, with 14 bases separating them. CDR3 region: CSARPETLFYEQYF. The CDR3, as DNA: TGCAGTGCTAGACCCGAGACCTTATTCTACGAGCAGTACTTC.

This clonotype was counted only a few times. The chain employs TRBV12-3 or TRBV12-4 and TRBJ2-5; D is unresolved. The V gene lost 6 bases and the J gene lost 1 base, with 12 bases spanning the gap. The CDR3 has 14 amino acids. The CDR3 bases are TGTGCCAGCAGCAAATTCGGGCTCCAAGAGACCCAGTACTTC. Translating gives CASSKFGLQETQYF.

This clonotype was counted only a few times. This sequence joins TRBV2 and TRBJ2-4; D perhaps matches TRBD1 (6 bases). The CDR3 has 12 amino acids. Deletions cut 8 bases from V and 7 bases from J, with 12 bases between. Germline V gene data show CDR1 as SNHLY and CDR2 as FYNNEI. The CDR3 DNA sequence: TGTGCCAGCTCTAAACAGGGCAACATTCAGTACTTC. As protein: CASSKQGNIQYF.

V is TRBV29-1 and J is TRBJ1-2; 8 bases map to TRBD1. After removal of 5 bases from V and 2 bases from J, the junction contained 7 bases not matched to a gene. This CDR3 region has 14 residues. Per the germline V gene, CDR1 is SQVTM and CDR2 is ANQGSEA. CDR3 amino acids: CSVTGGSRNYGYTF. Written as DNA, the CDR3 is TGCAGCGTTACAGGGGGTTCTCGGAACTATGGCTACACCTTC.

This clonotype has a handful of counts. The CDR3 protein is CSARTGYREPKNIQYF. Written as DNA, the CDR3 is TGCAGTGCTAGGACCGGGTACAGGGAACCCAAAAACATTCAGTACTTC. The gene calls are TRBV20-1 and TRBJ2-4, with D maybe TRBD1 (6 bases). The CDR3 sequence is 16 residues long. V lost 3 bases, J lost 2 bases, and 17 bases lay in between. The germline gives CDR1 DFQATT, CDR2 SNEGSKA (reference sequence).

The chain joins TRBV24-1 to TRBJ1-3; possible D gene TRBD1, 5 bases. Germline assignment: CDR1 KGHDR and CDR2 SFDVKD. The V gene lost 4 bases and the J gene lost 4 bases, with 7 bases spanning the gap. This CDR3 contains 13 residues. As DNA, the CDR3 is TGTGCCACCAGTGACAGGGCCGGAAACACCATATATTTT. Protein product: CATSDRAGNTIYF.

The CDR3 protein is CSASHLDRVDYGYTF. CDR3 DNA: TGCAGTGCTTCACACCTCGACAGGGTCGACTATGGCTACACCTTC. The chain employs TRBV20-1 and TRBJ1-2; 7 nucleotides align to TRBD1. V shed 5 bases, J shed 3 bases, and the junction held 12 bases outside the gene matches. The CDR3 consists of 15 residues. Germline V gives CDR1 DFQATT, CDR2 SNEGSKA (reference sequence).

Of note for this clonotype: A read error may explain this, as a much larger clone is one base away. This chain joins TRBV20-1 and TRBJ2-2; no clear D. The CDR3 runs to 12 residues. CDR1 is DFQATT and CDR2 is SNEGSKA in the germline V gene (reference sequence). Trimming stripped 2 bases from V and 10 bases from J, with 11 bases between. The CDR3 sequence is CSARRPAVELFF. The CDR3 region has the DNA TGCAGTGCTAGAAGACCAGCCGTGGAGCTGTTTTTT.

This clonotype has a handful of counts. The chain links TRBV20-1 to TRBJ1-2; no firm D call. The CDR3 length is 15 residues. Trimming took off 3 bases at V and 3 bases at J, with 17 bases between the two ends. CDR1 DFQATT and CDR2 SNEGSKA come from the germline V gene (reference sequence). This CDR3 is CSARVGRAMHYGYTF. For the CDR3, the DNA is TGCAGTGCTAGGGTAGGCCGGGCTATGCACTATGGCTACACCTTC.

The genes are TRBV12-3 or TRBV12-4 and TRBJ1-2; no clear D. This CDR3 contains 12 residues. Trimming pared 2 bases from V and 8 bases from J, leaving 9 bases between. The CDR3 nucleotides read TGTGCCAGCAGTTTACGAGGGAACGGCTACACCTTC. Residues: CASSLRGNGYTF.

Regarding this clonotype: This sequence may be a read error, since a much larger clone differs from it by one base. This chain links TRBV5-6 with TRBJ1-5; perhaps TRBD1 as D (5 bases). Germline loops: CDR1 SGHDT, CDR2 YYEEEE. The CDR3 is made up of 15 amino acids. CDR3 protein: CTSSLGIRGNQPQHF. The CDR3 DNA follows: TGTACCAGCAGCTTGGGGATCAGGGGCAATCAGCCCCAGCATTTT.

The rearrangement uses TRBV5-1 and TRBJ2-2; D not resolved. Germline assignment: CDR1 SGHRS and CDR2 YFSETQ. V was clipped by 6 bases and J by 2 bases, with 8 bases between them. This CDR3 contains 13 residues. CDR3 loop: CASTLINTGELFF. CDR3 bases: TGCGCCAGCACCCTAATTAACACCGGGGAGCTGTTTTTT. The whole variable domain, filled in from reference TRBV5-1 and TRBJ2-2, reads KAGVTQTPRYLIKTRGQQVTLSCSPISGHRSVSWYQQTPGQGLQFLFEYFSETQRNKGNFPGRFSGRQFSNSRSEMNVSTLELGDSALYLCASTLINTGELFFGEGSRLTVL.

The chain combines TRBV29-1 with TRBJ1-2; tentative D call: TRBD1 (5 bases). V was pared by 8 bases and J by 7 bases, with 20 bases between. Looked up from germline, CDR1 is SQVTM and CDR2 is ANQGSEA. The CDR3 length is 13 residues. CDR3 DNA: TGCAGCTTCTCCATCAGGGAGTGTACTGGCTACACCTTC. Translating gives CSFSIRECTGYTF.

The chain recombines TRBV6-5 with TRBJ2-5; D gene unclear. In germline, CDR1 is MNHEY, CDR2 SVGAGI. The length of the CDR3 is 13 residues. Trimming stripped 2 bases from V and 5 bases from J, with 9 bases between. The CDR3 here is CASSYMDRETQYF. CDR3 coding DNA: TGTGCCAGCAGTTACATGGACCGGGAGACCCAGTACTTC.

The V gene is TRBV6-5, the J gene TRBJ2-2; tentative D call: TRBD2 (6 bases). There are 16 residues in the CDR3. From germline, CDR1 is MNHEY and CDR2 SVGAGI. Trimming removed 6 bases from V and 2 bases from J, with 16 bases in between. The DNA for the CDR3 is TGTGCCAGCAGAGCCCCCGGGACTTTCAACACCGGGGAGCTGTTTTTT. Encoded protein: CASRAPGTFNTGELFF.

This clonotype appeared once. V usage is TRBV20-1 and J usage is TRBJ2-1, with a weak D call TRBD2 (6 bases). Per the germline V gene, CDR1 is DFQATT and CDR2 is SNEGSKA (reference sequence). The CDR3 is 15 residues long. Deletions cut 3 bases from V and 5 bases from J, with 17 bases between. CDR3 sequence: CSASYAGGGHNEQFF. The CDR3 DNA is TGCAGTGCTAGTTACGCCGGGGGAGGACACAATGAGCAGTTCTTC.

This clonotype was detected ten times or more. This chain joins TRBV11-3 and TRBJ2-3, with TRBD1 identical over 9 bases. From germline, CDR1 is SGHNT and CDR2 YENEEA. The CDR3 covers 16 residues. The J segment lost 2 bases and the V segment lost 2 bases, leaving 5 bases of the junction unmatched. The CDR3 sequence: CASSLIQGAPTDTQYF. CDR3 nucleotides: TGTGCCAGCAGCTTAATACAGGGGGCCCCCACAGATACGCAGTATTTT.

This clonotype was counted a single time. CDR3 loop: CASSLDLGTEAFF. The CDR3, as DNA: TGTGCCAGCAGCTTAGATTTGGGCACTGAAGCTTTCTTT. The chain carries TRBV11-2 and TRBJ1-1, with D unresolved. Between the trimmed V and J ends, which lost 0 bases and 4 bases, there was a span of 6 bases. Germline V gives CDR1 SGHAT, CDR2 FQNNGV. The CDR3 totals 13 residues. Together with reference TRBV11-2 and TRBJ1-1, the CDR3 gives the full variable domain: EAGVAQSPRYKIIEKRQSVAFWCNPISGHATLYWYQQILGQGPKLLIQFQNNGVVDDSQLPKDRFSAERLKGVDSTLKIQPAKLEDSAVYLCASSLDLGTEAFFGQGTRLTVV.

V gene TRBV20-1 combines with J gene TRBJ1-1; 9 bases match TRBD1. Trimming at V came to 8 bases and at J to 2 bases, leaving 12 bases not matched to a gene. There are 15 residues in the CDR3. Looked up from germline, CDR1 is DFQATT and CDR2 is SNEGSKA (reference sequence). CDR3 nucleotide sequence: TGCAGTATAACCCGGGGGACAGGGCGAAACACTGAAGCTTTCTTT. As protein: CSITRGTGRNTEAFF.

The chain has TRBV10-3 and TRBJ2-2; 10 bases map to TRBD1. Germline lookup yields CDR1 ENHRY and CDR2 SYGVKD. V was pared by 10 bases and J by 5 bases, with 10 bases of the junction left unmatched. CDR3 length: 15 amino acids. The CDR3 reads CASTGTGDETGELFF. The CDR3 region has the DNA TGTGCCAGCACCGGGACAGGGGATGAAACCGGGGAGCTGTTTTTT.

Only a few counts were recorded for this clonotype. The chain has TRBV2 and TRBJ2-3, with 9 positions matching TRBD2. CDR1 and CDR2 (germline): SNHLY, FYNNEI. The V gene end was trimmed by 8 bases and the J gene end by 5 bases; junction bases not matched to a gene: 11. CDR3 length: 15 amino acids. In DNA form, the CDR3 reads TGTGCCAGCGGGGCGATACTAGCGGGCCGAGATACGCAGTATTTT. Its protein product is CASGAILAGRDTQYF.

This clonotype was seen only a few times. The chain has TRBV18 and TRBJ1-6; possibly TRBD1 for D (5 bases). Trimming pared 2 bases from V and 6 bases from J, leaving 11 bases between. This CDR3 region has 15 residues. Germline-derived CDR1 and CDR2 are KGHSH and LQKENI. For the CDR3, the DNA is TGTGCCAGCTCACCAGCCGGGACGGTTAATTCACCCCTCCACTTT. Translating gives CASSPAGTVNSPLHF.